This T cell receptor beta chain comes out of a study of cytomegalovirus exposure and HLA in healthy donors. At the level of the study: Sequencing of 150 million to 200 million T cells in an earlier analysis found roughly 120 million unique TCR beta sequences.

PCR involved 60 Vbeta and 13 Jbeta primers. TCRdb's copy holds only in-frame clones and misses some; the assay was immunoSEQ multiplex PCR. The sample records more than 85,000 clones, about three quarters being singletons. The germline gives CDR1 SNHLY, CDR2 FYNNEI. The CDR3 extends over 15 amino acids. Trimming took 6 bases from V and 3 from J, leaving 16 bases between them. Study outcomes and limitations: Donors belonging to an Asian-associated ancestry cluster reportedly showed fewer N-insertions in productive TCRs than the 666-donor mean, according to what a later analysis found. The classifier reportedly diagnosed cytomegalovirus status with high specificity and sensitivity. Later analysis associated a missense DCLRE1C variant with TCR beta V- and J-gene trimming.

This clone was observed a single time. Its antigen remains unidentified. The source of this sequence is a woman under 40 in good health and CMV-seronegative. The sample consisted of PBMCs. The chain links TRBV2 to TRBJ2-3; D uncertain. The CDR3 DNA sequence: TGTGCCAGCAGCAACCCCTGGGCAGGTACAGATACGCAGTATTTT. It is translated as CASSNPWAGTDTQYF.